The 23 T cell receptor beta chains presented below share a single source sample, sequenced in a study of cytomegalovirus exposure and HLA in healthy donors. Vbeta (60) and Jbeta (13) primers were used in the PCR. The assay was immunoSEQ multiplex PCR, and TCRdb's table has in-frame clones only and misses some. The table includes approximately 170,000 clones, 75% detected once. Sequences were obtained from PBMCs. These TCRs come from a male donor in good health and CMV-seronegative.

This chain connects TRBV5-1 to TRBJ2-7; no clear D gene. Germline V gives CDR1 SGHRS, CDR2 YFSETQ. The ends were cut back, 4 bases at V and 0 bases at J, with 8 bases in the middle. This CDR3 spans 13 amino acids. The DNA of the CDR3 is TGCGCCAGCAGCACGCCGAGCTCCTACGAGCAGTACTTC. Its translation is CASSTPSSYEQYF.

The chain employs TRBV18 and TRBJ1-3; a weak D match, TRBD1 (6 bases). V lost 3 bases and J lost 2, with 8 bases in between. The CDR3 length is 14 residues. Germline V gene lookup returns CDR1 KGHSH and CDR2 LQKENI. The CDR3 loop is CASSPQGTGNTIYF. CDR3 in DNA: TGTGCCAGCTCACCCCAGGGGACTGGAAACACCATATATTTT.

There are a few counts of this clone. The chain joins TRBV19 to TRBJ2-1; 14 bases line up with TRBD2. Per germline, CDR1 LNHDA and CDR2 SQIVND (reference sequence). CDR3 length: 17 amino acids. J lost 0 bases, V lost 4 bases, and 2 bases had no gene match. The CDR3 sequence is CASSTTSGGDSYNEQFF. As DNA, the CDR3 is TGTGCCAGTAGTACGACTAGCGGGGGGGACTCCTACAATGAGCAGTTCTTC.

The table lists this clone with a few counts. V and J are TRBV2 and TRBJ2-5, with a possible D match to TRBD2 (6 bases). With the DNA end fitting TRBJ2-7 better, the J assignment may be wrong. Germline assignment: CDR1 SNHLY and CDR2 FYNNEI. The CDR3 has 13 amino acids. The CDR3 spells CASGDSTSYEQYF. CDR3 nucleotide sequence: TGTGCCAGCGGGGACTCTACCTCCTACGAGCAGTACTTC.

This sequence joins TRBV7-9 and TRBJ1-1; 7 nucleotides agree with TRBD1. Germline CDR1 and CDR2: SEHNR and FQNEAQ (reference sequence). CDR3 length equals 13 residues. V was clipped by 1 base and J by 9 bases; unmatched bases: 5. CDR3 DNA sequence: TGTGCCAGCAGCTTAGGAGGGGGCTCGAAAGCTTTCTTT. It encodes CASSLGGGSKAFF.

The chain uses TRBV7-6 and TRBJ2-7; D remains unclear. This CDR3 has 13 amino acids. CDR1 and CDR2 from the germline V gene are SGHVS and FNYEAQ. V was cut by 5 bases and J by 2 bases, with 10 bases left in between. CDR3 sequence: CASSPSFPYEQYF. Written as DNA, the CDR3 is TGTGCCAGCAGCCCAAGCTTCCCCTACGAGCAGTACTTC.

CDR3 sequence reads: CASSHKDRQETQYF. CDR3 DNA sequence: TGCGCCAGCAGTCATAAGGACAGGCAAGAGACCCAGTACTTC. The gene calls are TRBV23-1 and TRBJ2-5; 7 nucleotides match TRBD1. TRBV23-1 has ORF status, its function being uncertain. The CDR3 runs to 14 residues. V lost 3 bases, J lost 2 bases, and 3 bases stayed unmatched.

The table lists this clone with a few counts. The chain employs TRBV10-3 and TRBJ2-1; TRBD2 matches at 15 bases. This CDR3 is 15 amino acids long. Germline-derived CDR1 and CDR2 are ENHRY and SYGVKD. V gave up 5 bases and J gave up 10 bases; unmatched junction bases: 6. This CDR3 reads CAISTRTSGGGEQFF. The CDR3 DNA follows: TGTGCCATCAGTACACGGACTAGCGGGGGGGGCGAGCAGTTCTTC.

This clone was observed a single time. V usage is TRBV4-1 and J usage is TRBJ2-5; 10 nucleotides line up with TRBD2. CDR1 is MGHRA, CDR2 YSYEKL, per germline. This CDR3 is built from 14 residues. The junction had 2 bases not matched to a gene; V was cut back by 6 bases and J by 1 base. The CDR3 is CASSLAGVQETQYF. The CDR3 DNA follows: TGCGCCAGCAGTCTAGCGGGGGTCCAAGAGACCCAGTACTTC.

The table lists this clone with a few counts. This chain joins TRBV6-4 and TRBJ1-4, with D uncertain. Germline V gives CDR1 MRHNA, CDR2 SNTAGT. The CDR3 is 15 amino acids. V lost 3 bases and J lost 3, with 11 bases in between. The CDR3 DNA sequence: TGTGCCAGCAGTGAGTTCGGAGGCTCTAATGAAAAACTGTTTTTT. The encoded protein is CASSEFGGSNEKLFF.

This clone showed up just a few times. The J gene is TRBJ1-4, the V gene TRBV5-1; D is perhaps TRBD1 (5 bases). Trimming pared 1 base from V and 1 base from J, leaving 8 bases between. The CDR3 is 15 amino acids. The germline V gene has CDR1 SGHRS and CDR2 YFSETQ. CDR3 sequence (DNA): TGCGCCAGCAGCTTGATCGGGGGAACTAATGAAAAACTGTTTTTT. Translating gives CASSLIGGTNEKLFF.

This chain links TRBV9 with TRBJ1-1, with D possibly TRBD1 on 6 matching bases. Trimming took off 4 bases at V and 0 bases at J, with 10 bases between the two ends. Germline V gene data show CDR1 as SGDLS and CDR2 as YYNGEE. The length of the CDR3 is 14 residues. The CDR3 here is CASSLTGMNTEAFF. CDR3 coding DNA: TGTGCCAGCAGCCTTACAGGGATGAACACTGAAGCTTTCTTT.

The chain links TRBV4-3 to TRBJ2-5; no definite D call. Gene TRBJ2-7 matches the end of the DNA better, so the J call may be wrong. Germline V gene sequence: CDR1 LGHNA, CDR2 YSLEER. CDR3 length: 15 residues. The CDR3 DNA reads as TGCGCCAGCAGCCAAGAGCCCGATCGTTTCTACGAGCAGTACTTC. Encoded protein: CASSQEPDRFYEQYF.

The chain joins TRBV2 to TRBJ2-2; D is uncertain. CDR3 size: 12 residues. In germline, CDR1 is SNHLY, CDR2 FYNNEI. V was shortened by 4 bases and J by 4 bases, with 4 bases between the two germline ends. CDR3 in amino acids: CASSAPTGELFF. The CDR3 nucleotides read TGTGCCAGCAGTGCTCCCACCGGGGAGCTGTTTTTT. Filled out from reference TRBV2 and TRBJ2-2, the complete variable domain reads EPEVTQTPSHQVTQMGQEVILRCVPISNHLYFYWYRQILGQKVEFLVSFYNNEISEKSEIFDDQFSVERPDGSNFTLKIRSTKLEDSAMYFCASSAPTGELFFGEGSRLTVL.

This sequence joins TRBV28 and TRBJ2-4, with a tentative D call TRBD2 (6 bases). V lost 3 bases to trimming and J lost 9 bases, with 9 bases between them. Per germline, CDR1 MDHEN and CDR2 SYDVKM. This CDR3 spans 12 amino acids. DNA for the CDR3: TGTGCCAGCAGTTTTCGGGGAGGCATTCAGTACTTC. Protein: CASSFRGGIQYF.

The chain joins TRBV28 to TRBJ1-1; perhaps TRBD1 as D (5 bases). This CDR3 comprises 14 residues. The germline V gene has CDR1 MDHEN and CDR2 SYDVKM. V was cut by 5 bases and J by 1 base, with 11 bases left in between. CDR3 bases: TGTGCCAGCAGTCCCCAGGGCTCGAACACTGAAGCTTTCTTT. Translating gives CASSPQGSNTEAFF.

The chain links TRBV6-5 to TRBJ2-7, with TRBD1 matching over 7 bases. CDR1 MNHEY and CDR2 SVGAGI come from the germline V gene. There are 15 residues in the CDR3. With 2 bases clipped from V and 5 bases from J, the junction kept 9 bases outside the gene matches. CDR3 sequence reads: CASSYTYRGAHEQYF. The CDR3 bases are TGTGCCAGCAGTTACACCTACAGGGGAGCGCACGAGCAGTACTTC.

The J gene is TRBJ2-6, the V gene TRBV18, with TRBD1 matching over 9 bases. The ends lost 2 bases at V and 3 bases at J; junction bases unmatched: 11. The CDR3 totals 19 residues. Germline V gene data show CDR1 as KGHSH and CDR2 as LQKENI. As DNA, the CDR3 is TGTGCCAGCTCACCAAGTATGGGACAGGGCTCCTTTGGGGCCAACGTCCTGACTTTC. This encodes CASSPSMGQGSFGANVLTF.

The chain links TRBV25-1 to TRBJ2-5; 8 positions agree with TRBD1. The CDR3 consists of 15 residues. Germline CDR1 is MGHDK and CDR2 is SYGVNS. V shed 3 bases, J shed 5 bases, and the junction held 8 bases outside the gene matches. CDR3 DNA: TGTGCCAGCAGTGACGGACAGGGAGAATGGGAGACCCAGTACTTC. Its translation is CASSDGQGEWETQYF.

This clone has a handful of counts. CDR3 coding DNA: TGCGCCAGCAGCCCCGGGACAGGGGCTGGAAACACCATATATTTT. Encoded protein: CASSPGTGAGNTIYF. The chain recombines TRBV5-1 with TRBJ1-3; 10 nucleotides match TRBD1. The CDR3 loop spans 15 amino acids. V shed 4 bases, J shed 2 bases, and the junction held 3 bases outside the gene matches. Germline-derived CDR1 and CDR2 are SGHRS and YFSETQ.

The chain employs TRBV29-1 and TRBJ1-2, with TRBD1 matching over 8 bases. This CDR3 spans 14 amino acids. Germline V gives CDR1 SQVTM, CDR2 ANQGSEA. The J segment lost 5 bases and the V segment lost 6 bases, leaving 11 bases of the junction unmatched. In DNA form, the CDR3 reads TGCAGCGTCGGACAGGGAGGTTTTTTGTATGGCTACACCTTC. Its protein product is CSVGQGGFLYGYTF.

The chain carries TRBV5-1 and TRBJ1-5; D unresolved. This CDR3 region has 13 residues. CDR1 and CDR2 from the germline V gene are SGHRS and YFSETQ. Trimming took 1 base from V and 7 from J, leaving 9 bases between them. The chain's CDR3 is CASSLQAGQPQHF. The DNA for the CDR3 is TGCGCCAGCAGCTTGCAGGCGGGGCAGCCCCAGCATTTT.

The CDR3 DNA sequence: TGTGCCAGCAGTGGTATTGGAGGTAGTTTGCAGCCCCAGCATTTT. Amino acid sequence: CASSGIGGSLQPQHF. The rearrangement joins TRBV2 to TRBJ1-5; no reliable D call. V shed 4 bases and J shed 7 bases, with 17 bases lying between them. Germline CDR1 reads SNHLY; CDR2 reads FYNNEI. The CDR3 is made up of 15 amino acids.